This T cell receptor (beta chain) was recovered during a study of blood T cell repertoires in COVID-19. Study overall: Samples of COVID-19 (acute and convalescent) were obtained from the United States, Italy and Spain. T cells, B-cell-depleted T cells, or PBMCs supplied cDNA or gDNA.

The table lists this clone with a count of one. Per the authors' pipeline: Nucleated cell number was recorded as an estimate derived from reference gene primer amplification. Clones were sequenced by immunoSEQ multiplex PCR, and TCRdb holds only the in-frame ones, with some missing. V and J calls and clone size come straight from that table; D and trimming were deduced from the DNA. The sample lists around 300,000 clones, 86% occurring once. The germline CDR1 and CDR2 sequences are MNHNS and SASEGT. CDR3 length: 14 residues. Trimming cost V 3 bases and J 1 base, with 7 bases left between them. This rearrangement joins TRBV6-1 to TRBJ1-3; unclear D gene. This clonotype was obtained from a woman aged 30 to 39 with active or convalescent COVID-19. The sequencing sample was made of peripheral blood. CDR3 sequence: CASSDGISGNTIYF. The CDR3 region has the DNA TGTGCCAGCAGTGACGGGATTTCTGGAAACACCATATATTTT.